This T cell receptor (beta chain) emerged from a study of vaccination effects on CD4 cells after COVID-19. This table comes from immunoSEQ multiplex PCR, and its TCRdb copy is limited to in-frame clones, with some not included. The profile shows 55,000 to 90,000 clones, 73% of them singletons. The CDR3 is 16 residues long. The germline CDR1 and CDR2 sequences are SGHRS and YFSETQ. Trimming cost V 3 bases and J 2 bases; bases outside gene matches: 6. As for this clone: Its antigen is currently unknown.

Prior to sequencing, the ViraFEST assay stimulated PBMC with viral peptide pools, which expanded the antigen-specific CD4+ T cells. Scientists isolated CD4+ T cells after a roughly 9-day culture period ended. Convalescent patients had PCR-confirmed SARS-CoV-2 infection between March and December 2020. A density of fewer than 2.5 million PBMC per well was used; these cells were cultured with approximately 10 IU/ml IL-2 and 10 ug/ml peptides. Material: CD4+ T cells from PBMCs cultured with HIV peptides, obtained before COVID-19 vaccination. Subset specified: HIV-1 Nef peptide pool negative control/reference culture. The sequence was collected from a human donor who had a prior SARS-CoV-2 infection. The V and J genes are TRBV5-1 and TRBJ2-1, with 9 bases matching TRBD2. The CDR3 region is CASSSTSGSTYNEQFF. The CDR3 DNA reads TGCGCCAGCAGCTCGACTAGCGGTAGTACCTACAATGAGCAGTTCTTC.